Shown below are 19 T cell receptor beta chains from a single sample sequenced in a study of blood T cell repertoires in COVID-19. Data came from immunoSEQ multiplex PCR; TCRdb stores just in-frame clones and leaves some out. The table shows fewer than 200,000 clones, with more than 80% occurring only once. Sequenced input: PBMCs or T cells enriched from blood (not recorded which). These receptors were collected from a man aged 45-60 years who had recovered from COVID-19.

J is TRBJ1-6 and V is TRBV7-3; a possible D gene is TRBD1 (5 bases). V shed 1 base and J shed 7 bases, with 17 bases lying between them. Per germline, CDR1 SGHTA and CDR2 FQGTGA. The CDR3 loop spans 17 amino acids. DNA for the CDR3: TGTGCCAGCAGCTTAAATGGGCAAGGGGTGGTGAATTCACCCCTCCACTTT. Translation gives CASSLNGQGVVNSPLHF.

The chain carries TRBV5-3 and TRBJ1-5; 7 positions agree with TRBD1. TRBV5-3 is classed as an ORF, of uncertain function. CDR3 length: 15 amino acids. Germline trimming cut 9 bases from V and 0 bases from J; bases unmatched to any gene: 9. CDR3 nucleotide sequence: TGTGCCATCCGGGACAGACTTTATAGCAATCAGCCCCAGCATTTT. It is translated as CAIRDRLYSNQPQHF.

The sample holds one count of this clone. V usage is TRBV6-1 and J usage is TRBJ1-4; TRBD1 matches at 10 bases. Germline lookup yields CDR1 MNHNS and CDR2 SASEGT. The CDR3 runs to 15 residues. Trimming took 3 bases from V and 7 from J; bases not matched to a gene: 5. CDR3 DNA sequence: TGTGCCAGCAGTGAGAGGACAGGGGGGAGTGAAAAACTGTTTTTT. Residues: CASSERTGGSEKLFF.

The table lists this clone with a count of one. V is TRBV7-8 and J is TRBJ1-2; 7 nucleotides line up with TRBD1. The CDR3 is 16 amino acids. The V segment lost 1 base and the J segment 7 bases; nucleotides outside the gene matches: 12. Germline lookup yields CDR1 SGHVS and CDR2 FQNEAQ. This CDR3 reads CASSLGARLTGFGYTF. As DNA, the CDR3 is TGTGCCAGCAGCTTAGGGGCCCGATTGACAGGGTTTGGCTACACCTTC. Full variable domain (rest looked up from reference TRBV7-8 and TRBJ1-2): GAGVSQSPRYKVAKRGQDVALRCDPISGHVSLFWYQQALGQGPEFLTYFQNEAQLDKSGLPSDRFFAERPEGSVSTLKIQRTQQEDSAVYLCASSLGARLTGFGYTFGSGTRLTVV.

The CDR3 DNA reads TGTGCCAGCACTCAGGGTTTTAGGGAGCTGTTTTTT. Translating gives CASTQGFRELFF. The chain uses TRBV7-9 and TRBJ2-2, with D possibly matching TRBD1 (5 bases). The germline V and J ends were trimmed by 7 bases and 9 bases, with 12 bases remaining between them. Germline V gene lookup returns CDR1 SEHNR and CDR2 FQNEAQ (reference sequence). This CDR3 is 12 amino acids long. The full variable domain, completed using reference TRBV7-9 and TRBJ2-2, is DTGVSQNPRHKITKRGQNVTFRCDPISEHNRLYWYRQTLGQGPEFLTYFQNEAQLEKSRLLSDRFSAERPKGSFSTLEIQRTEQGDSAMYLCASTQGFRELFFGEGSRLTVL.

V and J are TRBV23-1 and TRBJ1-1, with D possibly matching TRBD1 (5 bases). TRBV23-1 is designated an ORF whose function remains uncertain. CDR3 size: 15 residues. The V and J ends lost 8 bases and 0 bases respectively, with 16 bases between them. The CDR3 loop reads CASRLRGNMNTEAFF. The CDR3, as DNA: TGCGCCAGCCGCCTACGGGGGAACATGAACACTGAAGCTTTCTTT.

This clone appeared once. The chain has TRBV7-2 and TRBJ2-7; 8 nucleotides align to TRBD1. This CDR3 spans 15 amino acids. V dropped 0 bases and J dropped 4; count of bases not matched to a gene: 5. Germline assignment: CDR1 SGHTA and CDR2 FQGNSA. In nucleotides, the CDR3 is TGTGCCAGCAGCTTAGCCGGGACAGGCGTTTACGAGCAGTACTTC. Protein product: CASSLAGTGVYEQYF.

V usage is TRBV11-2 and J usage is TRBJ1-1; TRBD1 is a possible D gene (6 bases). V dropped 5 bases and J dropped 6 bases, with 19 bases sitting between them. The CDR3 contains 15 residues. Germline values: CDR1 SGHAT, CDR2 FQNNGV. CDR3 coding DNA: TGTGCCAGCAGCCCTGGGTCGGGGGGCTACGCTGAAGCTTTCTTT. Its protein is CASSPGSGGYAEAFF.

The chain uses TRBV7-2 and TRBJ2-7; 7 nucleotides agree with TRBD2. Trimming cost V 4 bases and J 3 bases; bases outside gene matches: 6. The CDR3 covers 14 residues. Germline lookup yields CDR1 SGHTA and CDR2 FQGNSA. CDR3 region: CASSSPGLLYEQYF. Written as DNA, the CDR3 is TGTGCCAGCAGCTCGCCGGGACTACTCTACGAGCAGTACTTC.

The genes are TRBV6-6 and TRBJ2-1, with 9 bases matching TRBD2. Unmatched junction bases numbered 9, after V lost 7 bases and J lost 8 bases. This CDR3 region has 14 residues. In germline, CDR1 is MNHNY, CDR2 SVGAGI (reference sequence). CDR3 loop: CASIPGLASDEQFF. DNA for the CDR3: TGTGCCAGCATTCCGGGACTAGCATCCGATGAGCAGTTCTTC.

The V and J genes are TRBV12-3 or TRBV12-4 and TRBJ2-5; a weak D match, TRBD2 (5 bases). The CDR3 consists of 12 residues. V was clipped by 6 bases and J by 5 bases, with 10 bases between them. In DNA form, the CDR3 reads TGTGCCAGCAGAATACTAGGGGAGACCCAGTACTTC. Its protein product is CASRILGETQYF.

The chain links TRBV28 to TRBJ2-4; D gene uncertain. Trimming took off 2 bases at V and 1 base at J, with 6 bases between the two ends. The CDR3 is made up of 14 amino acids. Germline assignment: CDR1 MDHEN and CDR2 SYDVKM. The CDR3 nucleotides are TGTGCCAGCAGTTTAACCGGGGCCAAAAACATTCAGTACTTC. It encodes CASSLTGAKNIQYF.

The chain is built from TRBV5-1 and TRBJ1-1; 8 bases align to TRBD1. This CDR3 comprises 15 residues. The germline CDR1 and CDR2 sequences are SGHRS and YFSETQ. The J segment lost 0 bases and the V segment lost 2 bases, leaving 3 bases of the junction unmatched. DNA for the CDR3: TGCGCCAGCAGCTTACAGGGGGTTTTGAACACTGAAGCTTTCTTT. As protein: CASSLQGVLNTEAFF.

The CDR3 sequence is CSASPGTANSPLHF. DNA of the CDR3: TGCAGTGCCAGTCCCGGGACAGCCAATTCACCCCTCCACTTT. The V and J genes are TRBV20-1 and TRBJ1-6; 7 bases are a match to TRBD1. The trim removed 6 bases at V and 7 bases at J, leaving 9 bases unmatched. The CDR3 loop spans 14 amino acids. Per germline, CDR1 DFQATT and CDR2 SNEGSKA (reference sequence).

The CDR3 nucleotides read TGTGCCAGGGGGGGGACAGGGCGGCGGGAGACCCAGTACTTC. Its translation: CARGGTGRRETQYF. J is TRBJ2-5 and V is TRBV2, with TRBD1 matching 9 bases. Germline V gene data show CDR1 as SNHLY and CDR2 as FYNNEI. V shed 9 bases and J 5 bases; nucleotides not matched to a gene: 10. CDR3 length: 14 amino acids.

The chain couples TRBV27 to TRBJ2-2; a possible D gene is TRBD2 (6 bases). Trimming stripped 6 bases from V and 2 bases from J, with 13 bases between. In germline, CDR1 is MNHEY, CDR2 SMNVEV (reference sequence). This CDR3 spans 15 amino acids. The CDR3 here is CASRLGRSNTGELFF. The CDR3, as DNA: TGTGCCAGCAGACTGGGGAGGTCAAACACCGGGGAGCTGTTTTTT.

A word on this clone: Other DNA sequences in the same sample also yield this CDR3. The chain recombines TRBV18 with TRBJ1-4; D might be TRBD1 (6 bases). This CDR3 comprises 15 residues. CDR1 KGHSH and CDR2 LQKENI come from the germline V gene. With 3 bases removed from V and 0 bases from J, the gap between germline ends came to 8 bases. For the CDR3, the DNA is TGTGCCAGCTCACCTAACAGGGCAACTAATGAAAAACTGTTTTTT. As protein: CASSPNRATNEKLFF.

The V gene is TRBV14, the J gene TRBJ1-6; 10 bases agree with TRBD1. J gave up 6 bases and V 2 bases, and 7 bases lay outside the gene matches. This CDR3 is built from 17 residues. Germline lookup yields CDR1 SGHDN and CDR2 FVKESK. The CDR3 here is CASSQSWTGGTNSPLHF. The CDR3 DNA is TGTGCCAGCAGCCAATCGTGGACAGGGGGTACTAATTCACCCCTCCACTTT.

The gene calls are TRBV3-1 (or the pseudogene TRBV3-2) and TRBJ1-5; 8 bases agree with TRBD1. Trimming cost V 0 bases and J 7 bases; bases outside gene matches: 5. The CDR3 consists of 15 residues. Germline CDR1 and CDR2: LGHDT and YNNKEL (reference sequence). CDR3 protein: CASSQDGQGGQPQHF. CDR3 DNA: TGTGCCAGCAGCCAAGATGGACAGGGTGGCCAGCCCCAGCATTTT.